This T cell receptor beta chain was sequenced in a study of T cells in Graves' hyperthyroidism and ophthalmopathy (dated by TCRdb to 2018 to 2020). Regarding the research as a whole: Peripheral blood samples were taken at the time of initial diagnosis, prior to any treatment. To identify TCR V-J signatures that set the groups apart, the researchers used a discovery cohort of 100 or so patients, made up of around 42 with Graves' ophthalmopathy and about 60 with stable Graves' hyperthyroidism. Whether ophthalmopathy could be predicted prospectively was tested in an independent validation cohort made up of about 18 hyperthyroidism patients plus 17 patients who later progressed to ophthalmopathy. The approximately 100 discovery patients were randomly divided into training and test sets at a 7:3 ratio. In addition, the study compared T-cell repertoires in thyroid tissue and in blood from a handful of Graves' hyperthyroidism patients. Once sampling was done, hyperthyroidism patients were given methimazole at a starting dose of 30 mg daily, whereas ophthalmopathy patients were given high-dose intravenous methylprednisolone. The paper describes TCR Vbeta CDR3 sequencing of some 130 peripheral blood samples, made up of roughly 45 ophthalmopathy patients, approximately 73 hyperthyroidism patients and roughly 17 progressor patients.

The full study reports these points: In cross-validation, a model built on a 13 V-J signature told ophthalmopathy apart from stable hyperthyroidism with less than 90% sensitivity and around 83% specificity, and in testing the same model reached 80%/75%. During validation, the model predicted progression to ophthalmopathy a median of approximately six months ahead of onset, with almost 71% sensitivity and 72% to 85% specificity. Sample size was not statistically predetermined, and blinding of investigators to group allocation was not performed. Most expanded thyroid clonotypes (frequency above 0.001) were also detected in blood, a finding suggesting that blood repertoires may reflect thyroid immune responses.

Stable Graves' hyperthyroidism was defined as no progression to ophthalmopathy during 18 months of follow-up. Hyperthyroidism patients were newly diagnosed, with disease duration under 2 months, and aged 18 to 65 years. Any patient with an uncontrolled infection, another autoimmune disease, pregnancy or lactation was excluded. Diagnoses were established on the basis of clinical symptoms, serum thyroxine and TRAb, thyroid ultrasound, and orbital computed tomography. Ficoll-Paque density gradient centrifugation was used to isolate PBMCs from under 11 ml of fresh peripheral blood. Total RNA was extracted with Trizol reagent, and quality was checked on an Agilent 2100 Bioanalyzer. V lost 3 bases and J lost 7 bases, and the count of bases not matched to a germline gene is 6. The CDR3 runs 15 amino acids, cysteine and phenylalanine included. Only the CDR3 DNA is retained, 45 bases long and in frame from the first base. CDR1 ENHRY and CDR2 SYGVKD were looked up in the germline V gene.

As concerns this clonotype: The target of this receptor is not known. No much larger clonotype is one base removed from it; base qualities were not supplied.

Amplification of TCR beta CDR3 regions was carried out from RNA transcripts. The TCR CDR3 was subjected to a first round of RT-PCR using the HTBI primer set and the Qiagen OneStep RT-PCR kit. Libraries were constructed in a second round of multiplex PCR, after which size selection and purification were performed. The libraries were sequenced on an Illumina HiSeq2000 using paired-end 100 bp reads. As for the original processing: SOAPnuke was used to process the raw data, throwing out any read that contained adapters or uncalled bases, had a mean Phred below 15, or lacked an exact constant-primer or identifier match. COPE v1.2.5 was used to merge high-quality paired reads, and clonotypes were defined as unique nucleotide sequences. MiTCR v1.1 was used to align clonotypes to the IMGT TRBV, TRBD and TRBJ reference segments. Analysis was restricted to V-J combinations with a frequency above 0.0001, which covered approximately 99% of repertoires. The TCS score was defined as the ratio of F50 (clonal expansion) to E x V (chaos), calculated using BLOSUM62-based TCRdist between CDR3 peptides within each V-J. Welch's t-statistics and random forest reduced just over 500 V-J features to 13, which were used in a naive Bayes classifier (R e1071). The public reads were reanalyzed by TCRdb: fastp trimming at Q25, MiXCR alignment, in-frame beta chains only. Duplicate CDR3 protein sequences are folded into a single record with the most common DNA and genes. These V and J calls are TCRdb output, not the study's own analysis. The sample table shows fewer than 550,000 distinct CDR3 sequences, and 15% to 18% are seen once. Approximately 8% of the sample is taken by the ten largest.

The source is a woman under 30 with Graves' hyperthyroidism. The rearrangement joined TRBV10-3 to TRBJ2-1, with 10 junctional bases fitting TRBD2. Sequences were obtained from blood. The nucleotides are TGTGCCATCAGTGATAGCGGGAGGATAGTAAATGAGCAGTTCTTC. This translates into CAISDSGRIVNEQFF.